This T cell receptor (beta chain) originates from a study of PD-1 blockade in mismatch repair-deficient tumors. Notes on the study in general: After pembrolizumab, tumor-resident clones rose rapidly, then generally contracted before radiologic responses.

A word on this clone: As yet, its antigen is unknown.

Produced via immunoSEQ multiplex PCR; TCRdb's table is partial and in-frame only. The profile shows some 66,000 clones, around 89% of them singletons. Germline V gene lookup returns CDR1 LGHNA and CDR2 YSLEER. The CDR3 covers 13 residues. Trimming took off 1 base at V and 5 bases at J, with 8 bases between the two ends. The sample here was peripheral blood, taken 52 weeks after starting pembrolizumab. The V and J genes are TRBV4-3 and TRBJ2-5, with D unresolved. This TCR derives from an adult with mismatch repair-deficient cancer. This CDR3 reads CASSQGIVETQYF. Here the CDR3 DNA reads TGCGCCAGCAGCCAAGGGATCGTTGAGACCCAGTACTTC.